This T cell receptor (beta chain) was profiled in a study of shared clonotypes between healthy human individuals. The V and J ends lost 4 bases and 0 bases respectively, with 9 bases between them. The CDR3 is 15 residues long. CDR1 and CDR2 (germline): MDHEN, SYDVKM. Details on this clone: Its antigen remains unidentified.

TCRdb's table, derived via immunoSEQ multiplex PCR, lists solely in-frame clones and lacks some. The table includes about 980,000 clones, 76% detected once. Negatively enriched CD4+ T cells were divided by CD45RA into naive and memory. Study outcomes and limitations: Among donors, clonotype sharing was expected to be affected by sequencing depth.

The genes are TRBV28 and TRBJ1-4; D not resolved. This TCR was recovered from a man between 18 and 35 years old in good health. Sequencing was performed on memory CD4+ T cells sorted from blood. Subset defined: CD45RA-negative fraction. The CDR3 protein is CASSSQLTTNEKLFF. CDR3 bases: TGTGCCAGCAGTTCTCAGCTGACAACTAATGAAAAACTGTTTTTT. Supplemented by reference TRBV28 and TRBJ1-4, the full variable domain reads DVKVTQSSRYLVKRTGEKVFLECVQDMDHENMFWYRQDPGLGLRLIYFSYDVKMKEKGDIPEGYSVSREKKERFSLILESASTNQTSMYLCASSSQLTTNEKLFFGSGTQLSVL.